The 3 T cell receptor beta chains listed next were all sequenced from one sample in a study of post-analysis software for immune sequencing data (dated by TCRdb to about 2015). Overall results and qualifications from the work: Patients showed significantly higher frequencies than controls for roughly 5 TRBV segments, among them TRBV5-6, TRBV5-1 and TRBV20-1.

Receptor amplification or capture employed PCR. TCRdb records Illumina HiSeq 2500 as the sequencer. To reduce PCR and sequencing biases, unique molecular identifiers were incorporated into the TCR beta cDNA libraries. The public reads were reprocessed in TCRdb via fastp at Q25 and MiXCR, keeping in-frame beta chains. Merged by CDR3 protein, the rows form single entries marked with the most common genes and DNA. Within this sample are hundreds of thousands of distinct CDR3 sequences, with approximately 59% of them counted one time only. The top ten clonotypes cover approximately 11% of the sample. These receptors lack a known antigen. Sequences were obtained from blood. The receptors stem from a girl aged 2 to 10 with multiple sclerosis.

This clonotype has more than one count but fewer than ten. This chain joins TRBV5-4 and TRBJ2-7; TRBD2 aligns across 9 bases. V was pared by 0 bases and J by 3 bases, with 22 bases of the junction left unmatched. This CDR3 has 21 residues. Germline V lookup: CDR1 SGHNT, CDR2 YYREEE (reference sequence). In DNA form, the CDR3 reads TGTGCCAGCAGCTTGGAGCCCAGTAGCGAGCGGGGGGCCTCATACTTCTACGAGCAGTACTTC. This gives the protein CASSLEPSSERGASYFYEQYF.

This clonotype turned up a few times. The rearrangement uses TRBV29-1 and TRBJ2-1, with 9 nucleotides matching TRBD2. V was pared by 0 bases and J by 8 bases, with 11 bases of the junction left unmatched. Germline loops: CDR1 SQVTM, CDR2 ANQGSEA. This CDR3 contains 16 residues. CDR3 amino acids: CSVEDHGGRAIDEQFF. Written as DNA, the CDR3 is TGCAGCGTTGAAGATCACGGCGGGAGGGCCATAGATGAGCAGTTCTTC.

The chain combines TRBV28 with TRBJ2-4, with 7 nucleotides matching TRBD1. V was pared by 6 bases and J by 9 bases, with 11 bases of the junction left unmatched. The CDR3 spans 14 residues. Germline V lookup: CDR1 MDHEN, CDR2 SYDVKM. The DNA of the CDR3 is TGTGCCAGCAGCCCAAACAGGGGCGGAAGCATTCAGTACTTC. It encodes CASSPNRGGSIQYF.